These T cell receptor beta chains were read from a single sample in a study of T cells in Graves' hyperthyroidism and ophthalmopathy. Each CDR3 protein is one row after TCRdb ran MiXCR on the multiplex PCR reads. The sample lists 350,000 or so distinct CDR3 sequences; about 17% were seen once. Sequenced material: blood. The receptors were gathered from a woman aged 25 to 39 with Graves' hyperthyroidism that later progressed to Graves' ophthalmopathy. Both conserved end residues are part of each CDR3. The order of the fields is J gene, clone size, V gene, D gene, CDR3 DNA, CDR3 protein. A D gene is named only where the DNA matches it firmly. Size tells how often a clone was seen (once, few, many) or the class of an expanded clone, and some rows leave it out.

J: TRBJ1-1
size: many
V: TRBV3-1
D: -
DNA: TGTGCCAGCAGCCAAGATACTGGGGTCACTGAAGCTTTCTTT
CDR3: CASSQDTGVTEAFF

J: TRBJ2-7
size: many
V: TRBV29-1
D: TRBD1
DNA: TGCAGCGTTGAAGAGACAGGGAGCTACGAGCAGTACTTC
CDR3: CSVEETGSYEQYF

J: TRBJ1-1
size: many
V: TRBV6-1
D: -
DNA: TGTGCCAGCACAGGGCACACTGAAGCTTTCTTT
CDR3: CASTGHTEAFF

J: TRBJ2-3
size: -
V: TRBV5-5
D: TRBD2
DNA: TGTGCCAGCAGCTCCCGACTAGCGGGGCTTCACACAGATACGCAGTATTTT
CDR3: CASSSRLAGLHTDTQYF

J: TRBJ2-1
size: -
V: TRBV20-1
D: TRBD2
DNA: TGCAGTGCCTCGACTAGCGGGAGGGCCGAAAGCAATGAGCAGTTCTTC
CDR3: CSASTSGRAESNEQFF

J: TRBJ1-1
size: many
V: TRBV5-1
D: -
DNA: TGCGCCAGCAGCTCAGTACCGGGGGCGATGAACACTGAAGCTTTCTTT
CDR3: CASSSVPGAMNTEAFF

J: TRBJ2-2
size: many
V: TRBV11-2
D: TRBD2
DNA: TGTGCCAGCAATCGGGCTAGCGGGACCGGGGAGCTGTTTTTT
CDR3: CASNRASGTGELFF

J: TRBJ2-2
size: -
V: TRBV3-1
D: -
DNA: TGTGCCAGCAGCCCTAGGGACCACCAGGGCGGGGAGCTGTTTTTT
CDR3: CASSPRDHQGGELFF

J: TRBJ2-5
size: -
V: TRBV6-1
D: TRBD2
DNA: TGTGCCAGCAGCCAAACGTCCGCTAGCGGGGGCAACCGGCGGGAGACCCAGTACTTC
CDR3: CASSQTSASGGNRRETQYF

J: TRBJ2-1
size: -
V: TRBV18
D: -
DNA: TGTGCCAGCTCACCAAACAGGGAGAATGAGCAGTTCTTC
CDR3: CASSPNRENEQFF

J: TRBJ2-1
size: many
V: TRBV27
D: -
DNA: TGTGCCAGCAGTTTTACGGTAACCTACAATGAGCAGTTCTTC
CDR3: CASSFTVTYNEQFF

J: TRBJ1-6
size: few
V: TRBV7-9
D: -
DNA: TGTGCCAGCAGCCTACAACACGTCCTCCGGGACTCCTATAATTCACCCCTCCACTTT
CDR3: CASSLQHVLRDSYNSPLHF

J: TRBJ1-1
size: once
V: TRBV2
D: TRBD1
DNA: TGTGCCAGCAGTGAAAGGGGGCGCGGCACTGAAGCTTTCTTT
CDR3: CASSERGRGTEAFF

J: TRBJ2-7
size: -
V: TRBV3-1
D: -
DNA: TGTGCCAGGACAGGACGAAGTCCTAATTACCACGAGCAGTACTTC
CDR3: CARTGRSPNYHEQYF

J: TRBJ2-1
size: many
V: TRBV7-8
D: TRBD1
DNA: TGTGCCAGCAGCTGGGCCCCCGGGACAGGAGATATCAATGAGCAGTTCTTC
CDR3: CASSWAPGTGDINEQFF

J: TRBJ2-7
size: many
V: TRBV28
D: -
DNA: TGTGCCAGCAGTTTAACAGCTTACGAGCAGTACTTC
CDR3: CASSLTAYEQYF

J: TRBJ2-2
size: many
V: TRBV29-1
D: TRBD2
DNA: TGCAGCGTTGAAGGAGGCGGGGGTCTCACCGGGGAGCTGTTTTTT
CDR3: CSVEGGGGLTGELFF

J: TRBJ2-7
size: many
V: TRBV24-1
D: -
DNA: TGTGCCACCAGTGCGAGCGGGTACTCCTACGAGCAGTACTTC
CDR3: CATSASGYSYEQYF

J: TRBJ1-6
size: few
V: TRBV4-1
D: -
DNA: TGCGCCAGCAGCCAAGGGCCAGGGACTGGCGCTAATTCACCCCTCCACTTT
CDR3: CASSQGPGTGANSPLHF

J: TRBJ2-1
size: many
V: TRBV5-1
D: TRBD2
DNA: TGCGCCAGCAGCTTGCAGCGGGATGATGAGCAGTTCTTC
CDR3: CASSLQRDDEQFF

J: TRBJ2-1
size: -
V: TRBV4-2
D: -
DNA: TGTGCCAGCAGCCCGTCTCCTACCTACAATGAGCAGTTCTTC
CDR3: CASSPSPTYNEQFF

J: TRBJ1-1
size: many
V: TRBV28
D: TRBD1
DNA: TGTGCCAGCAGTTTAGGATTATGGACAGGGAGGAACACTGAAGCTTTCTTT
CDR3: CASSLGLWTGRNTEAFF

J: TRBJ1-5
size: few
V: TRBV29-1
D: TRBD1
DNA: TGCAGCGTCGGCGGGACAGGGGCTCAGCCCCGGCATTTT
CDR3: CSVGGTGAQPRHF

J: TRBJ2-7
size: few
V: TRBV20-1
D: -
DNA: TGCAGTGCTAGTCAGAGGGTCCCCTCCTACGAGCAGTACTTC
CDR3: CSASQRVPSYEQYF

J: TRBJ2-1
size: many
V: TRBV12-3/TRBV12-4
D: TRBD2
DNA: TGTGCCAGCAGGACCCCTCCCCAGCGGGAGTTGGACAATGAGCAGTTCTTC
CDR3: CASRTPPQRELDNEQFF

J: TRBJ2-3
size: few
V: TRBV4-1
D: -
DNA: TGCGCCAGCAGCCAATGGCAGAGCACAGATACGCAGTATTTT
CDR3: CASSQWQSTDTQYF

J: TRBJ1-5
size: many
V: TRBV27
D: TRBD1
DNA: TGTGCCAGCAGGGACAGGGGCAATCAGCCCCAGCATTTT
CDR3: CASRDRGNQPQHF

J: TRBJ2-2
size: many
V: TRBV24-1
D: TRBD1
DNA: TGTGCCACCAGTGATGCTCCGGGACAGGGGGCTAACGGGGAGCTGTTTTTT
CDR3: CATSDAPGQGANGELFF

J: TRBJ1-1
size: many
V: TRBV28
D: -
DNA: TGTGCCAGCAGACAAATACGAACAGGGATGAACACTGAAGCTTTCTTT
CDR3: CASRQIRTGMNTEAFF

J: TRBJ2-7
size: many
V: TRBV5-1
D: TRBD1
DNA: TGCGCCAGCAGGGACAGGGGTCAGTCCTACGAGCAGTACTTC
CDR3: CASRDRGQSYEQYF

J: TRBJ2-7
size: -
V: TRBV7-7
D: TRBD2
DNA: TGTGCTAGCAGTCCAGGAAGCGGGAGCCAGGACGAGCAGTACTTC
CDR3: CASSPGSGSQDEQYF

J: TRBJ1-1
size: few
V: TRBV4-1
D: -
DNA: TGCGCCAGCAGCCAAGTGGGGTCGGCTGAAGCTTTCTTT
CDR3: CASSQVGSAEAFF

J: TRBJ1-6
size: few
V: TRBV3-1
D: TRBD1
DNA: TGTGCCAGCAGCCCCATGACAGGGCATAATTCACCCCTCCACTTT
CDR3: CASSPMTGHNSPLHF

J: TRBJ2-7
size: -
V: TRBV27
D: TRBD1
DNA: TGTGCCAGCAGTGACCGGACAGGGGGGGACGAGCAGTACTTC
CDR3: CASSDRTGGDEQYF

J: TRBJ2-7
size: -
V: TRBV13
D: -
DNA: TGTGCCAGCAGCTTGACTACCGGGAGCTACGAGCAGTACTTC
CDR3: CASSLTTGSYEQYF

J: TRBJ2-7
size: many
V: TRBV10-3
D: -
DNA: TGTGCCATCAGTGATCTGAAGGGCGTCACCCACGAGCAGTACTTC
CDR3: CAISDLKGVTHEQYF

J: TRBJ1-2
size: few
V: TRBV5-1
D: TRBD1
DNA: TGCGCCAGCAGCTTGGGAGGGACAGGGAACTATGGCTACACCTTC
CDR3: CASSLGGTGNYGYTF

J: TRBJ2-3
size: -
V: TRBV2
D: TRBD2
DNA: TGTGCCAGCAGTTTTCTAGCGGGAGCGCGGGGAGATACGCAGTATTTT
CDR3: CASSFLAGARGDTQYF

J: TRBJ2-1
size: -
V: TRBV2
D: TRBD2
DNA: TGTGCCAGCAGTGGGTCTAGCGGGAGGGCCTCCAATGAGCAGTTCTTC
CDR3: CASSGSSGRASNEQFF

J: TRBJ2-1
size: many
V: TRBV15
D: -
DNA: TGTGCCACCAGCAGAGTACAGGGCAGGGGGGTCTACAATGAGCAGTTCTTC
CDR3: CATSRVQGRGVYNEQFF

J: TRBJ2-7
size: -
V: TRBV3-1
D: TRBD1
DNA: TGTGCCAGCAAAACGACAGGGAACTACGAGCAGTACTTC
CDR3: CASKTTGNYEQYF

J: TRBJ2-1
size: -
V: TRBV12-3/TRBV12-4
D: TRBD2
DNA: TGTGCCAGCGTAGAGGTAGCGGGAGTGGGCAATGAGCAGTTCTTC
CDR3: CASVEVAGVGNEQFF

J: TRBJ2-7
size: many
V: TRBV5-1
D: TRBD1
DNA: TGCGCCAGCAGCCGATGGGACAGGGGTTCCGAGCAGTACTTC
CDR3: CASSRWDRGSEQYF

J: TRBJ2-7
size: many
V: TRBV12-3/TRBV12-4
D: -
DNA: TGTGCCAGCAGCACAGGGAGCCCCTCCTACGAGCAGTACTTC
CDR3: CASSTGSPSYEQYF

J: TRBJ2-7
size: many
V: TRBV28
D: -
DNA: TGTGCCAGCAGTTTATCCTCCTCCCAGGGACCTCCCTCCTACGAGCAGTACTTC
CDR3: CASSLSSSQGPPSYEQYF

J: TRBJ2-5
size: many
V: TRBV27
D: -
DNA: TGTGCCAGCAGTTCCGATTCAGGGTTGGAGACCCAGTACTTC
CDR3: CASSSDSGLETQYF

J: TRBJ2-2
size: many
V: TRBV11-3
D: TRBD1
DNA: TGTGCCAGCAGTCCGGGACAGGGGCTATTTGGCACCGGGGAGCTGTTTTTT
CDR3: CASSPGQGLFGTGELFF

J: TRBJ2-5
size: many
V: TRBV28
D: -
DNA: TGTGCCAGCAGTTTGTTCTGGGAAGAGACCCAGTACTTC
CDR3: CASSLFWEETQYF

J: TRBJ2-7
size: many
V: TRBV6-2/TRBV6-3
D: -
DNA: TGTGCCAGCAGTTACTCGAGGGGCACAACCTACGAGCAGTACTTC
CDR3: CASSYSRGTTYEQYF

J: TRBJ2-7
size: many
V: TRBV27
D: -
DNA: TGTGCCAGCAGTCCCTGGACAGATTACGAGCAGTACTTC
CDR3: CASSPWTDYEQYF

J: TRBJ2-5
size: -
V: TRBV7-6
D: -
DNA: TGTGCCAGCAGCCTTACGTCGGGATGGGAGACCCAGTACTTC
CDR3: CASSLTSGWETQYF

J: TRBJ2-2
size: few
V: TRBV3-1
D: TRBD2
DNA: TGTGCCAGCAGCCAAGTCGGACTAGCGGGACAGAACACCGGGGAGCTGTTTTTT
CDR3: CASSQVGLAGQNTGELFF

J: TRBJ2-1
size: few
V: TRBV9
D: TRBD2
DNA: TGTGCCAGCAGCGTAGGAGTGGGACTAGCGGGGATCAATGAGCAGTTCTTC
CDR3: CASSVGVGLAGINEQFF

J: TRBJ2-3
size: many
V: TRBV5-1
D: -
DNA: TGCGCCAGCAGCTTGGAACTAGCAACAGATACGCAGTATTTT
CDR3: CASSLELATDTQYF